These T cell receptor beta chains were read from a single sample in a study of STAT5B mutations in CD4+ large granular lymphocyte leukemia. TCRdb's copy holds only in-frame clones and misses some; the assay was immunoSEQ multiplex PCR. Of around 31,000 clones listed, approximately 70% are singletons. Sequencing input: CD4+ T cells from blood buffy coats. The source of these receptors is a human donor in good health. The CDR3 runs from the conserved cysteine through the conserved F or W. The D gene is left open where the match is weak. Only some rows state a clone size, as once, few, many or a class for expanded clones.

size,D,J,V,CDR3,DNA
.,.,TRBJ2-1,TRBV7-2,CASSLRRSYNEQFF,TGTGCCAGCAGCTTAAGGAGATCCTACAATGAGCAGTTCTTC
.,TRBD2,TRBJ2-3,TRBV4-3,CASSQDGLAEDTQYF,TGCGCCAGCAGCCAAGACGGGCTAGCGGAAGATACGCAGTATTTT
few,.,TRBJ2-3,TRBV10-3,CAISDMDTQYF,TGTGCCATCAGTGATATGGATACGCAGTATTTT
.,TRBD1,TRBJ1-4,TRBV5-6,CASSQIQGGPNEKLFF,TGTGCCAGCAGCCAGATACAGGGGGGACCTAATGAAAAACTGTTTTTT
.,.,TRBJ1-1,TRBV6-1,CASSEPPGRGTEAFF,TGTGCCAGCAGTGAACCTCCAGGGCGGGGCACTGAAGCTTTCTTT
.,.,TRBJ2-1,TRBV15,CATSGLRNRNEQFF,TGTGCCACCTCGGGACTCAGAAACCGAAATGAGCAGTTCTTC
.,.,TRBJ2-3,TRBV6-5,CASSLERLSAQYF,TGTGCCAGCAGTCTCGAGCGGCTCTCTGCGCAGTATTTT
.,TRBD1,TRBJ1-5,TRBV6-6,CASSADRVLAMPQHF,TGTGCCAGCAGCGCAGACAGGGTTCTAGCTATGCCCCAGCATTTT
.,TRBD1,TRBJ2-7,TRBV11-2,CASSSQPGQWDF,TGTGCCAGCAGCTCACAACCGGGACAGTGGGACTTC
.,TRBD1,TRBJ1-5,TRBV10-3,CAISESGVQGNQPQHF,TGTGCCATCAGTGAGTCCGGGGTACAGGGGAATCAGCCCCAGCATTTT
.,TRBD1,TRBJ2-4,TRBV30,CAWEPGQGLSIAKNIQYF,TGTGCCTGGGAACCGGGACAGGGACTTTCTATAGCCAAAAACATTCAGTACTTC
.,TRBD2,TRBJ2-2,TRBV18,CASRRLAGANTGELFF,TGTGCCAGCCGCAGACTAGCGGGAGCAAACACCGGGGAGCTGTTTTTT
.,TRBD2,TRBJ2-1,TRBV5-1,CASSFSSGAYNEQFF,TGCGCCAGCAGCTTTTCTAGCGGGGCTTACAATGAGCAGTTCTTC
.,TRBD1,TRBJ1-5,TRBV4-3,CASSPRTGSDQPQHF,TGCGCCAGCAGCCCACGGACAGGGTCCGATCAGCCCCAGCATTTT
.,TRBD1,TRBJ1-2,TRBV4-3,CASSQARGGAGGYGYTF,TGCGCCAGCAGCCAAGCGAGAGGGGGCGCCGGGGGCTATGGCTACACCTTC
.,.,TRBJ2-3,TRBV19,CASSIGHPSTDTQYF,TGTGCCAGTAGTATCGGGCACCCTAGCACAGATACGCAGTATTTT
.,.,TRBJ1-1,TRBV6-5,CASSYSGGNTEAFF,TGTGCCAGCAGTTACTCGGGGGGCAACACTGAAGCTTTCTTT
once,.,TRBJ1-2,TRBV6-6,CASSSSSKSYGYTF,TGTGCCAGCAGTTCCTCTTCCAAATCCTATGGCTACACCTTC
.,.,TRBJ2-5,TRBV5-1,CASSAQETQYF,TGCGCCAGCAGCGCCCAGGAGACCCAGTACTTC
once,.,TRBJ1-2,TRBV2,CASGRGAPNYGYTF,TGTGCCAGCGGTCGGGGAGCCCCTAACTATGGCTACACCTTC
.,.,TRBJ1-1,TRBV25-1,CASSLFPNTEAFF,TGTGCCAGCAGTCTATTTCCGAACACTGAAGCTTTCTTT
.,.,TRBJ1-2,TRBV15,CATSRGRGGPYGYTF,TGTGCCACCAGCAGAGGAAGGGGGGGCCCCTATGGCTACACCTTC
.,.,TRBJ2-1,TRBV6-4,CASSVGVSSYNEQFF,TGTGCCAGCAGTGTGGGCGTTAGCTCCTACAATGAGCAGTTCTTC
.,.,TRBJ2-5,TRBV2,CASTQGFQETQYF,TGTGCCAGCACTCAGGGATTCCAAGAGACCCAGTACTTC
.,.,TRBJ1-6,TRBV7-2,CASSSQGQTNNSPLHF,TGTGCCAGCAGCTCCCAAGGCCAAACGAATAATTCACCCCTCCACTTT
few,TRBD1,TRBJ1-1,TRBV5-1,CASSDPSGGGTEAFF,TGCGCCAGCAGCGACCCTTCAGGGGGTGGCACTGAAGCTTTCTTT
.,.,TRBJ2-7,TRBV30,CAWADGPYEQYF,TGTGCCTGGGCGGACGGTCCCTACGAGCAGTACTTC
.,TRBD1,TRBJ1-1,TRBV7-8,CASSLGDRGPNTEAFF,TGTGCCAGCAGCTTAGGGGACAGGGGACCGAACACTGAAGCTTTCTTT
.,.,TRBJ2-3,TRBV4-3,CASSQGRSTDTQYF,TGCGCCAGCAGCCAAGGGCGTAGCACAGATACGCAGTATTTT
.,.,TRBJ2-1,TRBV9,CASSVGTVFGNEQFF,TGTGCCAGCAGCGTAGGGACAGTGTTCGGCAATGAGCAGTTCTTC
.,.,TRBJ1-2,TRBV2,CASRRGGSDYGYTF,TGTGCCAGCAGGAGGGGGGGGTCGGACTATGGCTACACCTTC
.,.,TRBJ2-5,TRBV2,CASSDATGHETQYF,TGTGCCAGCAGTGATGCTACAGGGCATGAGACCCAGTACTTC
.,TRBD1,TRBJ2-1,TRBV30,CAWTRDRGSYNEQFF,TGTGCCTGGACCAGGGACAGGGGGTCCTACAATGAGCAGTTCTTC
few,.,TRBJ1-5,TRBV12-5,CASGFGSGGNQPQHF,TGTGCTAGTGGTTTCGGGTCTGGAGGCAATCAGCCCCAGCATTTT
.,TRBD1,TRBJ2-1,TRBV19,CASTLDRDNEQFF,TGTGCCAGTACCCTGGACAGGGACAATGAGCAGTTCTTC
.,.,TRBJ2-7,TRBV19,CASQQGLSYEQYF,TGTGCCAGTCAACAGGGTCTCTCCTACGAGCAGTACTTC
.,.,TRBJ1-2,TRBV12-1,CASSADRGYGYTF,TGTGCCAGCAGCGCCGACAGGGGATATGGCTACACCTTC
.,TRBD1,TRBJ1-5,TRBV27,CASSLHGQGDQPQHF,TGTGCCAGCAGTTTACACGGACAGGGTGATCAGCCCCAGCATTTT
.,.,TRBJ2-7,TRBV5-1,CASSLPAGQPSSYEQYF,TGCGCCAGCAGCTTGCCCGCGGGACAGCCGAGCTCCTACGAGCAGTACTTC
once,.,TRBJ2-7,TRBV30,CAWISLGSPGFEQYF,TGTGCCTGGATTTCACTTGGGAGCCCGGGCTTCGAGCAGTACTTC
.,TRBD1,TRBJ1-2,TRBV18,CASSPRDSSSLNGYTF,TGTGCCAGCTCACCACGGGACAGCAGCAGCTTAAATGGCTACACCTTC
.,.,TRBJ1-2,TRBV28,CASSLDYGYTF,TGTGCCAGCAGTCTCGACTATGGCTACACCTTC
.,.,TRBJ1-1,TRBV5-1,CASSLPQGRGDTEAFF,TGCGCCAGCAGCTTGCCTCAGGGCCGGGGGGACACTGAAGCTTTCTTT
.,.,TRBJ2-5,TRBV5-5,CASTWRFRETQYF,TGTGCCAGCACTTGGAGATTCAGGGAGACCCAGTACTTC
.,.,TRBJ2-7,TRBV6-6,CASSYSGRAYEQYF,TGTGCCAGCAGTTACTCAGGACGGGCCTACGAGCAGTACTTC
.,TRBD1,TRBJ2-7,TRBV2,CATKQGTGGSYEQYF,TGTGCCACCAAGCAGGGAACAGGGGGCTCTTACGAGCAGTACTTC